These 13 T cell receptor beta chains were sequenced from one sample in a study of Tregs in tolerant kidney transplant recipients. Recipients received nonmyeloablative bone marrow transplants from related graft donors, with transient mixed chimerism. Produced via immunoSEQ multiplex PCR; TCRdb's table is partial and in-frame only. The sample spans under 30,000 clones; the ten largest clones claim around 4%. The starting material was CD4+ T cells from blood (PBMCs), obtained 6 months after the transplant. The receptors stem from a human patient who received a combined kidney and bone marrow transplant. Some T cells may arise from the graft donor.

With regard to this clone: The read halts 3 residues ahead of the CDR3 end, with the missing end drawn from the germline J gene. The chain joins TRBV19 to TRBJ1-1; 10 nucleotides line up with TRBD1. The CDR3 loop spans 16 amino acids. V trimming: 5 bases; J trimming: 0 bases; junction bases outside the gene matches: 6. CDR1 and CDR2 from the germline V gene are LNHDA and SQIVND (reference sequence). CDR3 bases read: TGTGCCAGTAGTCCCGGACAGGGGGGTCTGAACACTGAA. This encodes CASSPGQGGLNTE. The full CDR3 is CASSPGQGGLNTEAFF.

The CDR3 protein is CASSLYSFQGRSYEQYF. The CDR3 bases that were read are TGTGCCAGCAGCTTGTATTCCTTTCAGGGTCGGTCCTACGAG. This sequence joins TRBV7-6 and TRBJ2-7, with D tentatively TRBD1 (5 bases). The CDR3 is cut off 3 residues early in the read; its end comes from the germline J gene. This CDR3 comprises 17 residues. V gave up 3 bases and J gave up 1 base, with 19 bases separating them. The V gene's germline CDR1 is SGHVS and CDR2 FNYEAQ.

As for this clone: The CDR3 end lies 3 residues beyond the end of the read and is filled in from the germline J gene. This chain joins TRBV7-9 and TRBJ2-7; no clear D gene. The CDR3 totals 13 residues. V shed 5 bases and J shed 2 bases, with 10 bases lying between them. CDR1 is SEHNR, CDR2 FQNEAQ, per germline (reference sequence). The CDR3 DNA, read in part, is TGTGCCAGCAGCCCGCGTAGTCCCTACGAG. Translating gives CASSPRSPYE. Given in full, the CDR3 is CASSPRSPYEQYF.

Worth noting for this clone: The read is 3 residues too short to cover the CDR3 end, so that end is filled in from the germline J gene. The V gene is TRBV5-1, the J gene TRBJ1-1, with TRBD1 matching 11 bases. The CDR3 is 15 residues long. Germline assignment: CDR1 SGHRS and CDR2 YFSETQ. Losses at the gene ends were 4 bases for V and 5 bases for J; bases not matched to a gene: 7. CDR3 amino acids: CASSPRTGGGTEAFF. The CDR3 DNA, read in part, is TGCGCCAGCAGCCCACGGACAGGGGGCGGTACTGAA.

With regard to this clone: The read ends 3 residues early relative to the CDR3; the germline J gene fills the gap. The gene calls are TRBV19 and TRBJ2-7, with 10 bases fitting TRBD1. Germline V gene lookup returns CDR1 LNHDA and CDR2 SQIVND (reference sequence). V dropped 4 bases and J dropped 5; count of bases not matched to a gene: 5. This CDR3 contains 14 residues. CDR3 DNA, as far as it was read: TGTGCCAGTAGTACGGGACAGGGGACACACGAG. It is translated as CASSTGQGTHE. The full CDR3 protein reads CASSTGQGTHEQYF.

As concerns this clone: The read is 3 residues too short to cover the CDR3 end, so that end is filled in from the germline J gene. The chain combines TRBV11-2 with TRBJ1-2; 9 bases fit TRBD1. CDR1 SGHAT and CDR2 FQNNGV come from the germline V gene. This CDR3 has 14 residues. CDR3: CASSLGLTGGGYTF. Partial CDR3 DNA: TGTGCCAGCAGCTTAGGCCTCACAGGGGGCGGC. Supplemented by reference TRBV11-2 and TRBJ1-2, the full variable domain reads EAGVAQSPRYKIIEKRQSVAFWCNPISGHATLYWYQQILGQGPKLLIQFQNNGVVDDSQLPKDRFSAERLKGVDSTLKIQPAKLEDSAVYLCASSLGLTGGGYTFGSGTRLTVV.

In the case of this clone: The read ends 3 residues early relative to the CDR3; the germline J gene fills the gap. The chain carries TRBV5-1 and TRBJ2-7, with D perhaps TRBD1 (6 bases). This CDR3 is 14 amino acids long. V was shortened by 0 bases and J by 5 bases, with 12 bases between the two germline ends. CDR1 SGHRS and CDR2 YFSETQ come from the germline V gene. Partial CDR3 DNA: TGCGCCAGCAGCTTGGAGGGACAAACCCACGAG. Residues: CASSLEGQTHE. The whole CDR3 region reads CASSLEGQTHEQYF.

The sequenced part of the CDR3 DNA is TGTGCCAGCTCACCCCAAGGGGGCGAG. The encoded protein is CASSPQGGE. The CDR3, in full, reads CASSPQGGEQYF. V usage is TRBV18 and J usage is TRBJ2-7, with a possible D match to TRBD1 (6 bases). The read ends 3 residues before the CDR3 terminus; that terminus is restored from the germline J gene. The CDR3 extends over 12 amino acids. The germline CDR1 and CDR2 sequences are KGHSH and LQKENI. V was clipped by 3 bases and J by 6 bases, with 9 bases between them.

Remarks on this clone: The read ends 3 residues shy of where the CDR3 ends; the end is completed using the germline J gene. The rearrangement joins TRBV10-3 to TRBJ2-5; tentative D call: TRBD2 (6 bases). V shed 8 bases and J shed 1 base, with 14 bases lying between them. The CDR3 length is 14 residues. Germline V lookup: CDR1 ENHRY, CDR2 SYGVKD. The CDR3 sequence is CAIGGPQGQETQYF. The sequenced part of the CDR3 DNA is TGTGCCATCGGAGGGCCCCAGGGCCAAGAGACC.

On this clone itself: From the germline J gene comes the end of the CDR3, since the read stops 3 residues before it. This sequence joins TRBV20-1 and TRBJ2-5, with a possible D match to TRBD2 (5 bases). The V gene's germline CDR1 is DFQATT and CDR2 SNEGSKA (reference sequence). The length of the CDR3 is 11 residues. Trimming cost V 6 bases and J 5 bases, with 10 bases left between them. CDR3 DNA (partial): TGCAGTGCCCGAGGGCGTGAGACC. Its translation is CSARGRET. The CDR3 reads in full as CSARGRETQYF.

Worth noting for this clone: The read terminates 3 residues ahead of where the CDR3 ends, so the germline J gene completes it. The chain combines TRBV7-8 with TRBJ2-7; D may be TRBD1 (6 bases). In germline, CDR1 is SGHVS, CDR2 FQNEAQ. The CDR3 runs to 15 residues. V was cut by 5 bases and J by 3 bases, with 17 bases left in between. The sequenced part of the CDR3 DNA is TGTGCCAGCAGCCCGTGGAAGTGGGACAACTACGAG. Its translation is CASSPWKWDNYE. The whole CDR3 reads CASSPWKWDNYEQYF.

On this clone: The observed sequence ends 3 residues before the CDR3 terminus, with the missing tail filled in from the germline J gene. J is TRBJ2-7 and V is TRBV30, with a weak D call TRBD1 (8 bases). Germline CDR1 is GTSNPN and CDR2 is SVGIG (reference sequence). This CDR3 comprises 12 residues. V lost 7 bases to trimming and J lost 6 bases, with 16 bases between them. The CDR3 bases that were read are TGTGCCTCCTACAGGGGGGGCAGCGAG. This sequence encodes CASYRGGSE. The CDR3 in full is CASYRGGSEQYF.

In the case of this clone: Read coverage stops 3 residues before the CDR3 terminus; the germline J gene supplies the remainder. V gene TRBV2 combines with J gene TRBJ2-5, with D possibly TRBD1 on 5 matching bases. CDR1 is SNHLY, CDR2 FYNNEI, per germline. The CDR3 length is 16 residues. V dropped 3 bases and J dropped 1 base, with 15 bases sitting between them. CDR3 region: CASSDRGGRIQETQYF. CDR3 DNA (partial): TGTGCCAGCAGTGATAGGGGCGGCAGGATCCAAGAGACC.